The next 25 T cell receptor beta chains were all read from a single sample in a study of T cells in Graves' hyperthyroidism and ophthalmopathy. Amplified regions were TCR beta CDR3 sequences from RNA transcripts. Researchers ran a first-round RT-PCR on the TCR CDR3 using the HTBI primer set. TCRdb independently ran MiXCR on the multiplex PCR reads; one entry per CDR3 protein. The sample comprises 610,000 or so distinct CDR3 sequences, about 45% of which are singletons, and approximately 7.5% rests with the top ten. Sequenced sample: peripheral blood or thyroid tissue (not recorded which). These receptors came from a woman aged 18-30 years with Graves' hyperthyroidism.

This clonotype came up many times. The chain combines TRBV7-2 with TRBJ2-7; no definite D call. Germline loops: CDR1 SGHTA, CDR2 FQGNSA. This CDR3 spans 17 amino acids. Trimming left V 3 bases short and J 0 bases short, with 18 bases between. CDR3: CASSFFLIVTLSYEQYF. In DNA, the CDR3 is TGTGCCAGCAGCTTCTTCCTGATCGTCACCCTCTCCTACGAGCAGTACTTC.

This clonotype occurred a few times. This chain uses TRBV2 with TRBJ2-7, with D uncertain. Germline V CDR1 and CDR2: SNHLY, FYNNEI. This CDR3 is 11 amino acids long. Trimming removed 3 bases at V and 6 bases at J, with 6 bases between. DNA for the CDR3: TGTGCCAGCAGTGACAGTCGCGAGCAGTACTTC. Translating it yields CASSDSREQYF.

Details on this clonotype: At one boundary the junction diverges from the germline segment, which might be a read error. V and J are TRBV12-3 or TRBV12-4 and TRBJ1-4; no clear D. The CDR3 has 14 amino acids. CDR3 residues: CASAPRRPNEKLLF. Written as DNA, the CDR3 is TGTGCTAGTGCCCCCCGCCGCCCTAATGAAAAACTGCTTTTT.

There are many counts of this clonotype. The rearrangement links TRBV19 to TRBJ1-3; the D gene is possibly TRBD1 (5 bases). The CDR3 totals 14 residues. Germline CDR1 LNHDA, CDR2 SQIVND (reference sequence). V shed 6 bases and J shed 0 bases, with 9 bases lying between them. The CDR3 DNA follows: TGTGCCAGTAGCTCCGGGACCTCTGGAAACACCATATATTTT. As protein: CASSSGTSGNTIYF. The full variable domain, its missing parts supplied by reference TRBV19 and TRBJ1-3, is DGGITQSPKYLFRKEGQNVTLSCEQNLNHDAMYWYRQDPGQGLRLIYYSQIVNDFQKGDIAEGYSVSREKKESFPLTVTSAQKNPTAFYLCASSSGTSGNTIYFGEGSWLTVV.

This chain uses TRBV7-2 with TRBJ2-6; D is unclear. The CDR3 has 18 residues. V was pared by 6 bases and J by 0 bases, with 18 bases between. Germline loops: CDR1 SGHTA, CDR2 FQGNSA. The CDR3 sequence is CASSHDGTWASGANVLTF. CDR3 bases: TGTGCCAGCAGTCATGACGGAACCTGGGCCTCTGGGGCCAACGTCCTGACTTTC.

This clonotype was seen many times. The rearrangement links TRBV5-1 to TRBJ1-2; possible D gene TRBD1, 6 bases. V was pared by 0 bases and J by 8 bases, with 17 bases between. Germline V gene sequence: CDR1 SGHRS, CDR2 YFSETQ. The CDR3 has 15 amino acids. The DNA for the CDR3 is TGCGCCAGCAGCTTGGTATGGGGGCAGGTCCTAGGCTACACCTTC. Protein product: CASSLVWGQVLGYTF.

This chain uses TRBV7-9 with TRBJ2-6; D is perhaps TRBD1 (5 bases). V was pared by 5 bases and J by 10 bases, with 9 bases between. This CDR3 has 12 residues. Germline assignment: CDR1 SEHNR and CDR2 FQNEAQ (reference sequence). The CDR3 reads CASSQGVNVLTF. In DNA form, the CDR3 reads TGTGCCAGCAGCCAAGGGGTTAACGTCCTGACTTTC.

This clonotype was observed at least ten times. CDR3 sequence reads: CAIRAGTGSAGTEAFF. Written as DNA, the CDR3 is TGTGCCATCAGAGCCGGGACAGGGAGTGCAGGTACTGAAGCTTTCTTT. The chain is built from TRBV10-3 and TRBJ1-1; 9 nucleotides match TRBD1. The ends lost 6 bases at V and 5 bases at J; junction bases unmatched: 13. The V gene's germline CDR1 is ENHRY and CDR2 SYGVKD. This CDR3 has 16 amino acids.

The chain recombines TRBV29-1 with TRBJ2-2, with TRBD2 identical over 15 bases. This CDR3 has 17 residues. J gave up 4 bases and V 6 bases, and 9 bases lay outside the gene matches. Germline CDR1 reads SQVTM; CDR2 reads ANQGSEA. The CDR3 nucleotides are TGCAGCGTCGGCGGACTAGCGGGAGGGCGGGCCACCGGGGAGCTGTTTTTT. Translation gives CSVGGLAGGRATGELFF.

Here the CDR3 DNA reads TGCAGTGCGGACCCGGGGGCCACCTACGAGCAGTACTTC. Amino acids: CSADPGATYEQYF. The V call is TRBV20-1, the J call TRBJ2-7, with D perhaps given as TRBD1 or TRBD2 (6 bases each). The germline gives CDR1 DFQATT, CDR2 SNEGSKA (reference sequence). Trimming cost V 6 bases and J 2 bases, with 14 bases left between them. The CDR3 consists of 13 residues.

The chain uses TRBV5-1 and TRBJ2-2, with D possibly TRBD1 on 6 matching bases. Germline CDR1 SGHRS, CDR2 YFSETQ. The CDR3 is 15 residues long. Trimming took off 1 base at V and 4 bases at J, with 11 bases between the two ends. CDR3 DNA sequence: TGCGCCAGCAGCTTGTCGAGAGGGGGCACCGGGGAGCTGTTTTTT. Translation gives CASSLSRGGTGELFF.

This clonotype was counted ten times or more. The chain recombines TRBV12-3 or TRBV12-4 with TRBJ1-2, with a weak D call TRBD1 (5 bases). The CDR3 contains 15 residues. The V gene lost 10 bases and the J gene lost 4 bases, with 22 bases spanning the gap. Written as DNA, the CDR3 is TGTGCCAACTCAAACCTGGTGGGGGGTCCCTATGGCTACACCTTC. The encoded protein is CANSNLVGGPYGYTF.

The CDR3 here is CAISESFNRGVDGYTF. The DNA of the CDR3 is TGTGCCATCAGTGAGTCGTTTAACAGGGGAGTGGATGGCTACACCTTC. The chain carries TRBV10-3 and TRBJ1-2; 7 bases match TRBD1. The CDR3 covers 16 residues. The germline V gene encodes CDR1 ENHRY and CDR2 SYGVKD. V lost 0 bases and J lost 6; bases outside the gene matches: 10.

The rearrangement links TRBV6-5 to TRBJ2-2, with D perhaps TRBD1 (5 bases). Germline CDR1 is MNHEY and CDR2 is SVGAGI. The CDR3 loop spans 13 amino acids. V lost 7 bases and J 5 bases, leaving 11 bases between the germline ends. Written as DNA, the CDR3 is TGTGCCAGCACATTCCAGGGAACCGGGGAGCTGTTTTTT. This gives the protein CASTFQGTGELFF.

The V gene is TRBV10-3, the J gene TRBJ1-2; a possible D gene is TRBD1 (5 bases). Germline CDR1 and CDR2: ENHRY and SYGVKD. There are 14 residues in the CDR3. Deletions cut 6 bases from V and 2 bases from J, with 13 bases between. CDR3 residues: CAIRTAGLNYGYTF. CDR3 coding DNA: TGTGCCATCAGAACGGCAGGGCTGAACTATGGCTACACCTTC.

This clonotype was seen ten or more times. This chain uses TRBV20-1 with TRBJ2-5; no definite D call. Trimming took off 4 bases at V and 5 bases at J, with 11 bases between the two ends. Germline V gene sequence: CDR1 DFQATT, CDR2 SNEGSKA (reference sequence). The CDR3 is 12 residues long. Written as DNA, the CDR3 is TGCAGTGCTACCGGGCTCGGGGAGACCCAGTACTTC. Translated, it gives CSATGLGETQYF.

V and J are TRBV2 and TRBJ1-1, with D perhaps TRBD1 (6 bases). The CDR3 spans 13 residues. The V gene lost 6 bases and the J gene lost 7 bases, with 15 bases spanning the gap. Germline CDR1 is SNHLY and CDR2 is FYNNEI. CDR3: CASSGRGSFEAFF. CDR3 sequence (DNA): TGTGCCAGCAGCGGCAGGGGTTCCTTTGAAGCTTTCTTT. The variable domain in full, with the rest retrieved from reference TRBV2 and TRBJ1-1, is EPEVTQTPSHQVTQMGQEVILRCVPISNHLYFYWYRQILGQKVEFLVSFYNNEISEKSEIFDDQFSVERPDGSNFTLKIRSTKLEDSAMYFCASSGRGSFEAFFGQGTRLTVV.

This clonotype was seen many times. The chain carries TRBV12-3 or TRBV12-4 and TRBJ1-3; a weak D match, TRBD1 (5 bases). Trimming removed 4 bases from V and 3 bases from J, with 13 bases in between. The CDR3 is 15 residues long. CDR3 sequence: CASSSPWGDGNTIYF. The DNA of the CDR3 is TGTGCCAGCAGTTCACCCTGGGGGGATGGAAACACCATATATTTT.

The chain carries TRBV20-1 and TRBJ2-7; D is possibly TRBD1 or TRBD2 (5 bases each). V shed 0 bases and J shed 2 bases, with 8 bases lying between them. This CDR3 has 13 amino acids. Germline CDR1 and CDR2: DFQATT and SNEGSKA (reference sequence). The chain's CDR3 is CSARDGGTYEQYF. CDR3 in DNA: TGCAGTGCTAGAGATGGGGGAACCTACGAGCAGTACTTC.

The chain combines TRBV29-1 with TRBJ1-1; the D gene is possibly TRBD1 (5 bases). The V gene lost 3 bases and the J gene lost 7 bases, with 12 bases spanning the gap. The CDR3 consists of 12 residues. Germline values: CDR1 SQVTM, CDR2 ANQGSEA. The CDR3 is CSVDRANGEAFF. CDR3 nucleotides: TGCAGCGTTGACAGGGCGAACGGTGAAGCTTTCTTT.

This clonotype has a count of ten or more. The chain joins TRBV10-3 to TRBJ2-5; TRBD2 is a possible D gene (6 bases). Germline lookup yields CDR1 ENHRY and CDR2 SYGVKD. V lost 3 bases to trimming and J lost 5 bases, with 7 bases between them. This CDR3 has 12 residues. The DNA for the CDR3 is TGTGCCATCAGTGATGGGGGGGAGACCCAGTACTTC. Amino acids: CAISDGGETQYF.

This clonotype was recorded at least ten times. V is TRBV7-9 and J is TRBJ1-1, with TRBD1 matching over 7 bases. The CDR3 runs 15 residues. Losses at the gene ends were 1 base for V and 1 base for J; bases not matched to a gene: 3. Germline CDR1 is SEHNR and CDR2 is FQNEAQ (reference sequence). CDR3 region: CASSLGQGPNTEAFF. The CDR3 coding sequence is TGTGCCAGCAGCTTAGGACAGGGTCCGAACACTGAAGCTTTCTTT.

Turning to this clonotype: One base away lies a much larger clone, so this may be a sequencing read error. The chain uses TRBV7-2 and TRBJ1-5; maybe TRBD1 (5 bases). This CDR3 contains 14 residues. V dropped 2 bases and J dropped 3 bases, with 8 bases sitting between them. Germline CDR1 reads SGHTA; CDR2 reads FQGNSA. In nucleotides, the CDR3 is TGTGCCAGCAGCTTATGCAGGGACAATCAGCCCCAGCATTTT. Amino acid sequence: CASSLCRDNQPQHF.

Regarding this clonotype: The junction differs from germline at one of its ends, possibly a read error. This chain uses TRBV7-9 with TRBJ1-5; weak D call: TRBD1 (5 bases). This CDR3 region has 17 residues. The germline gives CDR1 SEHNR, CDR2 FQNEAQ (reference sequence). The CDR3 region is CASSQDRVRDPNQPQHF. The CDR3 DNA follows: TGCGCCAGCAGCCAAGATCGTGTCAGGGACCCTAATCAGCCCCAGCATTTT.

On this clonotype itself: A much larger clone lies one base from this, so it may be a read error. The chain recombines TRBV10-3 with TRBJ1-5; 9 positions agree with TRBD1. The junction had 5 bases not matched to a gene; V was cut back by 5 bases and J by 6 bases. Per the germline V gene, CDR1 is ENHRY and CDR2 is SYGVKD. CDR3 size: 14 residues. CDR3 loop: CAISYGTGRQPQHF. CDR3 nucleotides: TGTGCCATCAGTTATGGGACAGGGCGTCAGCCCCAGCATTTT.